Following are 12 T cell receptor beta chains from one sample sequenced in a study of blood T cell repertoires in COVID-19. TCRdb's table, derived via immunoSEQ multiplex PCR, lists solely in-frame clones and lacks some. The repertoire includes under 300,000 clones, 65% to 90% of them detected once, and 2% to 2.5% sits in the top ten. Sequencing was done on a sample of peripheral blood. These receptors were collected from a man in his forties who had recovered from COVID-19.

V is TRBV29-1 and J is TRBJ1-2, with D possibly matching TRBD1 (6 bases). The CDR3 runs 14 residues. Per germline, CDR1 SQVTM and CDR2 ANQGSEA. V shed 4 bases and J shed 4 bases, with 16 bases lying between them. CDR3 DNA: TGCAGCGTTGGGGAGAGGACAGACCCCTATGGCTACACCTTC. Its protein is CSVGERTDPYGYTF.

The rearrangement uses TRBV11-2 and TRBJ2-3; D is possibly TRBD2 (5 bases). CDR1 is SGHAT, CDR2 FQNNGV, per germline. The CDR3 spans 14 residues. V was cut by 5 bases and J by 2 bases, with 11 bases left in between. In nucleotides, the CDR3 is TGTGCCAGCAGCGTCGCGGGTGTCACAGATACGCAGTATTTT. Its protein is CASSVAGVTDTQYF.

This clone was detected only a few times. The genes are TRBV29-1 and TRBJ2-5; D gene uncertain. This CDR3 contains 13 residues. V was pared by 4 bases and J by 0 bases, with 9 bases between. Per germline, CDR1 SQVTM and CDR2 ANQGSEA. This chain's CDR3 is CSVVTPYQETQYF. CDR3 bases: TGCAGCGTTGTAACACCGTACCAAGAGACCCAGTACTTC.

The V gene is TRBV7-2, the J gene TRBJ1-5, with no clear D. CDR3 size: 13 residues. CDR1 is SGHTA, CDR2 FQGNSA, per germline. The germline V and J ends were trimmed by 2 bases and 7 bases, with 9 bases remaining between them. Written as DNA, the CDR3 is TGTGCCAGCAGCTTAATCTTTCGGCAGCCCCAGCATTTT. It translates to CASSLIFRQPQHF.

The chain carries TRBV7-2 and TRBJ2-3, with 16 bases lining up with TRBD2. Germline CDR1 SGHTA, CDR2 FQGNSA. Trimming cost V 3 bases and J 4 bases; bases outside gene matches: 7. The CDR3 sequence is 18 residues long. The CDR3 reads CASSFHLGTSGGADTQYF. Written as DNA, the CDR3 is TGTGCCAGCAGCTTTCACTTAGGGACTAGCGGGGGGGCAGATACGCAGTATTTT.

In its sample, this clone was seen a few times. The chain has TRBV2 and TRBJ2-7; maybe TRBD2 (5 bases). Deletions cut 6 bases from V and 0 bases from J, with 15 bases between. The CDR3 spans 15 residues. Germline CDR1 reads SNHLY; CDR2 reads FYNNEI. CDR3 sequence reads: CASSRRAGPSYEQYF. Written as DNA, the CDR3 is TGTGCCAGCAGCAGACGTGCGGGCCCCTCCTACGAGCAGTACTTC.

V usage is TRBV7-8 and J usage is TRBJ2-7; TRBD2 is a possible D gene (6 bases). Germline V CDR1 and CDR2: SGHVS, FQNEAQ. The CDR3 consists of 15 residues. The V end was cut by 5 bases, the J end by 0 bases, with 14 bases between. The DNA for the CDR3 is TGTGCCAGCAGCCCCACCGGGGACTCCTCCTACGAGCAGTACTTC. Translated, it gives CASSPTGDSSYEQYF.

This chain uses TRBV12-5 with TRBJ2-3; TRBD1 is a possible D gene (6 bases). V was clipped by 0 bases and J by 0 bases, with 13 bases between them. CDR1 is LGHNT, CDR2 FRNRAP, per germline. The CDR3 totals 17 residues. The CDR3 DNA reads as TGTGCTAGTGGTTTGGTAGTCAGGGGTTCTAGCACAGATACGCAGTATTTT. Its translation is CASGLVVRGSSTDTQYF.

In DNA form, the CDR3 reads TGCAGTGCTAGTACCACCAGGGGCCACGGACATAGCAATCAGCCCCAGCATTTT. It specifies CSASTTRGHGHSNQPQHF. V and J are TRBV20-1 and TRBJ1-5, with D tentatively TRBD1 (6 bases). The CDR3 is 18 amino acids. V shed 3 bases and J shed 0 bases, with 21 bases lying between them. The germline gives CDR1 DFQATT, CDR2 SNEGSKA (reference sequence).

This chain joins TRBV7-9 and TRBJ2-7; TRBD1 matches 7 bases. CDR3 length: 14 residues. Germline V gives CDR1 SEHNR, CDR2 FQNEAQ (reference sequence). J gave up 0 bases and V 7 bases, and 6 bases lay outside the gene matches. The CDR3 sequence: CASTSWDSSYEQYF. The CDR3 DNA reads TGTGCCAGCACCTCCTGGGACAGCTCCTACGAGCAGTACTTC.

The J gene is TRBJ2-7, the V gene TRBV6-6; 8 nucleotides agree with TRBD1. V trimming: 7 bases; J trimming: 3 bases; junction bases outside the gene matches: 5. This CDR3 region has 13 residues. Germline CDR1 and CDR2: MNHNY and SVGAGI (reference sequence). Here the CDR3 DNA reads TGTGCCAGCACGAGGACAGGGTACTACGAGCAGTACTTC. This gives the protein CASTRTGYYEQYF.

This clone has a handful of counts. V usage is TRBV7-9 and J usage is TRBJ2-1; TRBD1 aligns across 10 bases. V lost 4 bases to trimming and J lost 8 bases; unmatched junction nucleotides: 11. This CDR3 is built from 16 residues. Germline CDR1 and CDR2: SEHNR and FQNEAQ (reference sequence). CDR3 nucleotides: TGTGCCAGCAGCTGGACCCGGGACAGGGGTTTCGATGAGCAGTTCTTC. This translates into CASSWTRDRGFDEQFF.